The 3 T cell receptor beta chains in this list originate from one sample, sequenced in a study of blood T cell repertoires in COVID-19. Clones were sequenced by immunoSEQ multiplex PCR, and TCRdb holds only the in-frame ones, with some missing. The table shows around 80,000 clones, with roughly 78% occurring only once. Sequencing used peripheral blood. The receptors shown here come from a man aged 55-75 years with acute or convalescent COVID-19.

This clone was picked up one time. This rearrangement joins TRBV10-3 to TRBJ1-2; TRBD1 aligns across 11 bases. V was pared by 6 bases and J by 7 bases, with 4 bases of the junction left unmatched. The CDR3 consists of 13 residues. Per germline, CDR1 ENHRY and CDR2 SYGVKD. The CDR3: CAISTGTGGGYTF. The CDR3 DNA reads TGTGCCATCAGCACCGGGACAGGGGGTGGCTACACCTTC.

The table lists this clone with a count of one. The V and J genes are TRBV5-1 and TRBJ1-2; 9 bases are shared with TRBD1. Germline V gene lookup returns CDR1 SGHRS and CDR2 YFSETQ. The CDR3 contains 16 residues. V dropped 3 bases and J dropped 6; count of bases not matched to a gene: 12. CDR3 sequence reads: CASSSGVRDRVDGYTF. The CDR3 coding sequence is TGCGCCAGCAGCTCTGGGGTCAGGGACAGGGTGGATGGCTACACCTTC.

The V call is TRBV5-6, the J call TRBJ1-2; 12 positions match TRBD1. The CDR3 sequence is 17 residues long. From germline, CDR1 is SGHDT and CDR2 YYEEEE. V lost 4 bases, J lost 6 bases, and 13 bases stayed unmatched. CDR3 nucleotides: TGTGCCAGCAGCGGAGTCGCACCGGGACAGGGGGCCCATGGCTACACCTTC. This sequence encodes CASSGVAPGQGAHGYTF.